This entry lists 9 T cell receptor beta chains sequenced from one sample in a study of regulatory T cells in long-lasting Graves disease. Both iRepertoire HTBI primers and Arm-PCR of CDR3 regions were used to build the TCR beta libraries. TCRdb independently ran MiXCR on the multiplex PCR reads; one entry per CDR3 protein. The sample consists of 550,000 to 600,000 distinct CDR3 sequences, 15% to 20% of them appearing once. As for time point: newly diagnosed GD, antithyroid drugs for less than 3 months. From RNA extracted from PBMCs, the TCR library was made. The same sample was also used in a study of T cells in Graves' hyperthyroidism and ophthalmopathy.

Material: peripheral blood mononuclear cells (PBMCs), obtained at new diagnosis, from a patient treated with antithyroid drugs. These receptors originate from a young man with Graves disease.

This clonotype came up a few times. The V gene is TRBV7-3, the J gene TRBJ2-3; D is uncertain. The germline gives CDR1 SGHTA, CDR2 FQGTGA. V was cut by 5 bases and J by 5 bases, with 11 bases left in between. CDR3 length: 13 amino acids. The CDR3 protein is CASSLNVKDTQYF. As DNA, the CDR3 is TGTGCCAGCAGCCTAAACGTTAAAGATACGCAGTATTTT.

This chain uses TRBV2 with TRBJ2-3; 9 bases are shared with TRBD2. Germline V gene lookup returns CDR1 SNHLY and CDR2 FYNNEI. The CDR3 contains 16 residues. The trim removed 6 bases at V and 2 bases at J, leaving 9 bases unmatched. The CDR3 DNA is TGTGCCAGCAGCGGACTGGCGGGAGGGAACACAGATACGCAGTATTTT. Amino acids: CASSGLAGGNTDTQYF.

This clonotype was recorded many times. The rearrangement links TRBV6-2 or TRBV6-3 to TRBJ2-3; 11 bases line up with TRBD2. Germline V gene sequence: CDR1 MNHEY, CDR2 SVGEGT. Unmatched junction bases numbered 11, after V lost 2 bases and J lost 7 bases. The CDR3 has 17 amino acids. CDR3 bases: TGTGCCAGCAGTTACCCCACTAGCGGGAGAGTATCGAATACGCAGTATTTT. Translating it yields CASSYPTSGRVSNTQYF.

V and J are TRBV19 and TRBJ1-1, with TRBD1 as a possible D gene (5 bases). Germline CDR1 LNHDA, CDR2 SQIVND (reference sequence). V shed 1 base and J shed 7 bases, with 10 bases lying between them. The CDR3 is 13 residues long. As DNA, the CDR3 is TGTGCCAGTAGTATAGGGGGCATACTTGAAGCTTTCTTT. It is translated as CASSIGGILEAFF.

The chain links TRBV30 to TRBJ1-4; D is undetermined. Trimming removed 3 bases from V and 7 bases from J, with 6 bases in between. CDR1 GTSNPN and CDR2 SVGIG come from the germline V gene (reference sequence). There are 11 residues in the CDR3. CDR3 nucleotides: TGTGCCTGGAGGGGAGGTGAAAAACTGTTTTTT. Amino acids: CAWRGGEKLFF.

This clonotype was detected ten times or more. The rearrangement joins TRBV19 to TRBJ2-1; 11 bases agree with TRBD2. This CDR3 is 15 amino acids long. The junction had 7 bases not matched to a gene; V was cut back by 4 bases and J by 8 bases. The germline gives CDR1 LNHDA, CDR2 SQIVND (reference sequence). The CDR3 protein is CASSRLTSGIDEQFF. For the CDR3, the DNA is TGTGCCAGTAGTAGACTGACTAGCGGGATCGATGAGCAGTTCTTC.

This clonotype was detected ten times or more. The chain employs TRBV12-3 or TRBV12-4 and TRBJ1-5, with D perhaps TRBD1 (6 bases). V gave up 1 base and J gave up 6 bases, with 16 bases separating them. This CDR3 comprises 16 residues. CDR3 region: CASSLGRRGRIQPQHF. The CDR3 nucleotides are TGTGCCAGCAGTTTAGGTCGGAGGGGGAGGATTCAGCCCCAGCATTTT.

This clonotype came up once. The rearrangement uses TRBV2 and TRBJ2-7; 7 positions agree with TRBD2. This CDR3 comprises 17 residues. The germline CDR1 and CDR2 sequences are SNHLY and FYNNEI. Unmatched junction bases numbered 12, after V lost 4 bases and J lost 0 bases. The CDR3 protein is CASSGPATSFSSYEQYF. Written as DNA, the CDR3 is TGTGCCAGCAGTGGACCCGCGACTAGCTTTAGCTCCTACGAGCAGTACTTC.

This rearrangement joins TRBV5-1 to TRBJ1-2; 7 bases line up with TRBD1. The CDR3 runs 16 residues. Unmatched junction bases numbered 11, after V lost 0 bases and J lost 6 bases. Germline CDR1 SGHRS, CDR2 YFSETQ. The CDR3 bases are TGCGCCAGCAGCTTGGCGCCCGGGACAGAAAAGGATGGCTACACCTTC. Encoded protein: CASSLAPGTEKDGYTF.